The sequence of this T cell receptor (beta chain) was determined in a study of T cells after yellow fever vaccination (dated by TCRdb to the late 2010s). Describing the broader study: Libraries from fractions with low cell numbers were prepared with the SMART-Seq v4 Ultra Low Input RNA kit. Bulk TCR alpha and beta repertoires were sequenced longitudinally to track T-cell clones before and after primary and booster YFV17D yellow fever vaccination. Two healthy male donors, one aged 18 to 29 and one aged 30 to 39 years, were included in the cohort. Blood was collected at multiple timepoints before and after primary and secondary immunization, and bulk PBMC replicates and cell subsets were isolated.

TCR cDNA was synthesized by 5'RACE template switching, which introduced a universal primer site and unique molecular identifiers. Priming for cDNA synthesis came from both the TCR alpha and TCR beta constant segments. Two PCR steps were used to amplify libraries, with sample barcodes and sequencing adapters being added in the second step. Sequencing of libraries was performed on Illumina HiSeq 2500 (2x100 bp) or NovaSeq (2x150 bp). From the authors' description of their analysis: Reads were demultiplexed and collapsed into UMI consensus sequences with MIGEC, and V(D)J alignment was performed with MiXCR. Clonotypes responding to the vaccine were identified with edgeR on replicate PBMC samples, with the criteria of FDR below 0.01 and a log2 fold change above 5 up to day 15. Each bulk clonotype was labeled CD4 or CD8 based on which sequenced repertoire, CD4 or CD8, contained the clonotype at higher abundance. The public reads were reprocessed in TCRdb via fastp at Q25 and MiXCR, keeping in-frame beta chains. Rows with a matching CDR3 protein are joined into one entry that keeps the most common DNA and genes. Here the V and J calls rest on TCRdb's processing, not on the authors' analysis. In all, the sample holds 110,000 or so distinct CDR3 sequences, and around 6.7% of those were seen once. The ten largest clonotypes hold over 2.5% of the sample.

This specimen's treatment or condition label, per the study, means: live attenuated yellow fever vaccine strain. PBMCs were isolated from peripheral blood using a standard Ficoll-Paque protocol. CD4 and CD8 T-cell fractions were isolated with Dynabeads CD4 and CD8 positive selection kits. TriZol was used to extract RNA from bulk PBMCs, from CD4 and CD8 fractions, and from dextramer-positive and dextramer-negative fractions. At least ten counts were recorded for this clonotype. What antigen it recognizes has not been identified. The record has no base qualities; no much larger clone is one base away. CDR3 length: 12 amino acids, cysteine to phenylalanine. The read is trimmed to its CDR3 DNA, 36 bases read in frame from base 1. V loses 0 bases, J loses 7 bases, and the germline ends lie 6 bases apart. CDR1 and CDR2 are read off the germline V gene (reference sequence) as DFQATT and SNEGSKA. What the work shows at the level of the full study, not this receptor alone: Only a couple of donors were included in the study, so the extent to which the findings can be generalized is limited. The secondary T-cell response was weaker than the primary response but faster, peaking on day 5 instead of day 15. After the booster, most clones that had expanded after primary vaccination were detected again (nearly 98% of CD4 and 70% to 90% of CD8), suggesting broad maintenance of memory. A small fraction of clonotypes appeared in both the CD4 and CD8 compartments, likely as a result of convergent recombination. FACS-sorted repertoires could contain abundant contaminating clonotypes from the bulk population, so computational filtering was required.

The clonotype was recovered from a man between 18 and 29 years old who received the YFV17D yellow fever vaccine. Here the chain combines TRBV20-1 and TRBJ1-4; the D gene lacks a confident call. The specimen was CD4+ T cells sorted from PBMCs, collected approximately 47 days after the first yellow fever vaccination. CDR3 protein: CSAREAVEKLFF. The bases read TGCAGTGCTAGAGAGGCTGTTGAAAAACTGTTTTTT.